These 28 T cell receptor beta chains were sequenced from one sample in a study of shared clonotypes between healthy human individuals. Generated by immunoSEQ multiplex PCR, the TCRdb table keeps only in-frame clones and is missing some. Found here are some 300,000 clones, less than 85% of them singletons; the top ten hold more than 9%. The sample comprised memory CD4+ T cells sorted from blood. As to subset: CD45RA-negative fraction. These receptors were taken from a man aged 25-40 years in good health.

The J gene is TRBJ2-7, the V gene TRBV5-6; D could derive from TRBD1 or TRBD2 (5 bases each). Trimming took 0 bases from V and 3 from J, leaving 16 bases between them. Germline V gene sequence: CDR1 SGHDT, CDR2 YYEEEE. The CDR3 runs 16 residues. The CDR3 coding sequence is TGTGCCAGCAGCTTGGGGGCACCGGGACGGAACTACGAGCAGTACTTC. Amino acid sequence: CASSLGAPGRNYEQYF.

V usage is TRBV5-1 and J usage is TRBJ2-2; the D is unclear. V was pared by 4 bases and J by 0 bases, with 7 bases between. This CDR3 region has 14 residues. The germline CDR1 and CDR2 sequences are SGHRS and YFSETQ. As DNA, the CDR3 is TGCGCCAGCAGCCGTGACACGAACACCGGGGAGCTGTTTTTT. Amino acid sequence: CASSRDTNTGELFF.

This clone was seen many times. The rearrangement links TRBV5-4 to TRBJ2-7; D is perhaps TRBD1 (6 bases). The length of the CDR3 is 18 residues. Trimming took off 4 bases at V and 5 bases at J, with 28 bases between the two ends. Germline V gene data show CDR1 as SGHNT and CDR2 as YYREEE (reference sequence). As DNA, the CDR3 is TGTGCCAGCAGCGCTAGGCAGGGGCTGCGGTCGTCGTCAAACGAGCAGTACTTC. The encoded protein is CASSARQGLRSSSNEQYF. The full variable domain, completed using reference TRBV5-4 and TRBJ2-7, is ETGVTQSPTHLIKTRGQQVTLRCSSQSGHNTVSWYQQALGQGPQFIFQYYREEENGRGNFPPRFSGLQFPNYSSELNVNALELDDSALYLCASSARQGLRSSSNEQYFGPGTRLTVT.

This clone was recorded once. The CDR3 region is CASSLFSYEQYF. CDR3 nucleotide sequence: TGTGCCAGCAGCTTATTCAGCTACGAGCAGTACTTC. The gene calls are TRBV11-2 and TRBJ2-7; D is uncertain. The CDR3 has 12 amino acids. Trimming shortened V by 2 bases and J by 3 bases, and 5 bases separated the two germline ends. In germline, CDR1 is SGHAT, CDR2 FQNNGV.

This sequence joins TRBV5-1 and TRBJ1-2; a weak D match, TRBD1 (5 bases). Germline assignment: CDR1 SGHRS and CDR2 YFSETQ. The CDR3 extends over 16 amino acids. V shed 4 bases and J shed 3 bases, with 19 bases lying between them. CDR3 in amino acids: CASSRQPVRGDYGYTF. In nucleotides, the CDR3 is TGCGCCAGCAGCAGACAGCCGGTTCGGGGTGACTATGGCTACACCTTC. The variable domain in full, with the rest retrieved from reference TRBV5-1 and TRBJ1-2, is KAGVTQTPRYLIKTRGQQVTLSCSPISGHRSVSWYQQTPGQGLQFLFEYFSETQRNKGNFPGRFSGRQFSNSRSEMNVSTLELGDSALYLCASSRQPVRGDYGYTFGSGTRLTVV.

The chain links TRBV28 to TRBJ2-7; weak D call: TRBD1 (5 bases). The CDR3 runs to 14 residues. Germline CDR1 is MDHEN and CDR2 is SYDVKM. Trimming cost V 4 bases and J 3 bases, with 13 bases left between them. CDR3 sequence (DNA): TGTGCCAGCAGTTGGTTGGACAAGAACTACGAGCAGTACTTC. This gives the protein CASSWLDKNYEQYF. The variable domain in full, with the rest retrieved from reference TRBV28 and TRBJ2-7, is DVKVTQSSRYLVKRTGEKVFLECVQDMDHENMFWYRQDPGLGLRLIYFSYDVKMKEKGDIPEGYSVSREKKERFSLILESASTNQTSMYLCASSWLDKNYEQYFGPGTRLTVT.

This clone appeared a single time. It is unclear where the CDR3 begins or ends on the DNA, so no DNA is shown, and the CDR3 is as TCRdb lists it. This chain links TRBV7-2 with TRBJ2-5; TRBD2 is taken as the D call from the table, unchecked against the DNA. Ends included, the CDR3 has 15 residues. Germline CDR1 is SGHTA and CDR2 is FQGNSA. The CDR3 loop reads CASSQEWASGSNEYF.

This rearrangement joins TRBV18 to TRBJ2-7; D is unclear. This CDR3 has 13 residues. Looked up from germline, CDR1 is KGHSH and CDR2 is LQKENI. The V end lost 5 bases, the J end lost 4 bases, and 12 bases lay between the germline ends. In DNA, the CDR3 is TGTGCCAGCTCAGAACACTTAGAATACGAGCAGTACTTC. Amino acids: CASSEHLEYEQYF.

This clone was found a few times. The rearrangement uses TRBV28 and TRBJ1-2; no clear D gene. This CDR3 contains 12 residues. V lost 1 base, J lost 13 bases, and 13 bases lay in between. Germline CDR1 reads MDHEN; CDR2 reads SYDVKM. The CDR3 spells CASSLYQREVTF. As DNA, the CDR3 is TGTGCCAGCAGTTTATACCAGCGGGAGGTCACCTTC.

This clone was seen only once. The J gene is TRBJ2-5, the V gene TRBV9, with a possible D match to TRBD1 (7 bases). CDR3 size: 18 residues. Germline V gene data show CDR1 as SGDLS and CDR2 as YYNGEE. Trimming pared 0 bases from V and 4 bases from J, leaving 22 bases between. The CDR3 is CASSVGEPILQGGETQYF. CDR3 nucleotide sequence: TGTGCCAGCAGCGTAGGTGAACCCATCCTTCAGGGGGGAGAGACCCAGTACTTC.

The chain recombines TRBV6-6 with TRBJ2-3; 8 bases agree with TRBD2. Germline lookup yields CDR1 MNHNY and CDR2 SVGAGI (reference sequence). V was clipped by 2 bases and J by 6 bases; unmatched bases: 7. The CDR3 consists of 15 residues. In nucleotides, the CDR3 is TGTGCCAGCAGTTACACGGGAGGGCCGTATGATACGCAGTATTTT. Encoded protein: CASSYTGGPYDTQYF.

This clone has more than one count but fewer than ten. V is TRBV27 and J is TRBJ2-1; D gene uncertain. CDR3 length: 15 amino acids. V was trimmed by 6 bases and J by 0 bases, leaving 12 bases between them. Germline assignment: CDR1 MNHEY and CDR2 SMNVEV (reference sequence). The CDR3 region has the DNA TGTGCCAGCAGCCGTTCGTGGTCCTCCTACAATGAGCAGTTCTTC. It translates to CASSRSWSSYNEQFF.

This clone was counted only a few times. The V gene is TRBV6-1, the J gene TRBJ2-5, with 7 bases aligning to TRBD1. Germline CDR1 reads MNHNS; CDR2 reads SASEGT. This CDR3 spans 14 amino acids. Germline trimming cut 3 bases from V and 5 bases from J; bases unmatched to any gene: 6. The CDR3 nucleotides are TGTGCCAGCAGTGATCCTGACAGGGTGGAGACCCAGTACTTC. Translated, it gives CASSDPDRVETQYF.

About this clone itself: The junction and the germline gene differ at one end; a read error may be behind it. The chain has TRBV15 and TRBJ2-7; 13 bases are shared with TRBD2. This CDR3 contains 16 residues. Germline V gene lookup returns CDR1 LNHNV and CDR2 YYDKDF (reference sequence). The CDR3 spells CATSRELAGGNYGQYF. The CDR3 nucleotides are TGTGCCACCAGCAGAGAACTAGCGGGAGGGAACTACGGGCAGTACTTC.

Here the CDR3 reads CASSVLQANQPQHF. The CDR3 DNA sequence: TGTGCCAGCAGTGTTCTCCAGGCTAATCAGCCCCAGCATTTT. The gene calls are TRBV2 and TRBJ1-5, with unresolved D. CDR1 is SNHLY, CDR2 FYNNEI, per germline. The CDR3 consists of 14 residues. The V end lost 4 bases, the J end lost 4 bases, and 11 bases lay between the germline ends.

The rearrangement uses TRBV11-3 and TRBJ2-1; TRBD1 might be the D (6 bases). The CDR3 sequence is 14 residues long. V shed 1 base and J shed 4 bases, with 8 bases lying between them. Germline V gives CDR1 SGHNT, CDR2 YENEEA. CDR3 protein: CASSLGTEYNEQFF. The CDR3 bases are TGTGCCAGCAGCTTAGGGACAGAATACAATGAGCAGTTCTTC.

This clone has only a few counts. The chain has TRBV27 and TRBJ2-3; the D gene is possibly TRBD1 (5 bases). Germline V CDR1 and CDR2: MNHEY, SMNVEV (reference sequence). The CDR3 has 16 residues. V lost 2 bases to trimming and J lost 4 bases, with 16 bases between them. In nucleotides, the CDR3 is TGTGCCAGCAGTTTAATAGGGGTCAGGTCGGCAGATACGCAGTATTTT. Translation: CASSLIGVRSADTQYF.

V is TRBV21-1 and J is TRBJ1-5. TRBV21-1 is marked as a pseudogene. The CDR3 consists of 17 residues. DNA for the CDR3: TGTGCCAGCAGCAAAGGAGGGGCCGAGGGCGAAGATCAGCCCCAGCATTTT. Translating gives CASSKGGAEGEDQPQHF.

The genes are TRBV18 and TRBJ1-5; D is ambiguous. Germline CDR1 KGHSH, CDR2 LQKENI. CDR3 length: 14 amino acids. V lost 5 bases, J lost 0 bases, and 8 bases lay in between. CDR3: CASSGPDSNQPQHF. The CDR3 DNA sequence: TGTGCCAGCTCAGGACCAGATAGCAATCAGCCCCAGCATTTT.

The V and J genes are TRBV28 and TRBJ2-5, with 10 bases aligning to TRBD1. The CDR3 consists of 16 residues. CDR1 is MDHEN and CDR2 is SYDVKM in the germline V gene. The V segment lost 2 bases and the J segment 1 base; nucleotides outside the gene matches: 4. The CDR3, as DNA: TGTGCCAGCAGTTTAAGTGGACAGGGGGTCCAAGAGACCCAGTACTTC. It is translated as CASSLSGQGVQETQYF.

This chain joins TRBV6-6 and TRBJ1-4; 8 nucleotides line up with TRBD1. This CDR3 has 16 amino acids. Germline CDR1 is MNHNY and CDR2 is SVGAGI (reference sequence). Unmatched junction bases numbered 12, after V lost 2 bases and J lost 10 bases. CDR3 protein: CASSYLLPGQGGKLFF. CDR3 DNA: TGTGCCAGCAGTTACCTTCTCCCCGGACAGGGAGGAAAACTGTTTTTT.

This clone was found many times. The CDR3 protein is CASSFPPGQEHTDTQYF. The CDR3 DNA sequence: TGTGCCAGCAGCTTCCCGCCGGGACAGGAGCACACAGATACGCAGTATTTT. The chain uses TRBV7-9 and TRBJ2-3; the match to TRBD1 covers 8 bases. CDR1 SEHNR and CDR2 FQNEAQ come from the germline V gene (reference sequence). CDR3 length: 17 residues. V was pared by 3 bases and J by 2 bases, with 10 bases of the junction left unmatched.

This clone has a handful of counts. The chain couples TRBV14 to TRBJ1-2; D is uncertain. Per germline, CDR1 SGHDN and CDR2 FVKESK. Deletions cut 2 bases from V and 5 bases from J, with 15 bases between. The CDR3 totals 15 residues. CDR3 protein: CASSQNRGRIYGYTF. Written as DNA, the CDR3 is TGTGCCAGCAGCCAAAATCGTGGACGGATTTATGGCTACACCTTC.

The J gene is TRBJ1-4, the V gene TRBV5-1, with D unresolved. The CDR3 length is 15 residues. The germline CDR1 and CDR2 sequences are SGHRS and YFSETQ. V was cut by 0 bases and J by 2 bases, with 8 bases left in between. CDR3: CASSLGLGTNEKLFF. In DNA, the CDR3 is TGCGCCAGCAGCTTGGGTTTGGGCACTAATGAAAAACTGTTTTTT. Full variable domain (missing parts from reference TRBV5-1 and TRBJ1-4): KAGVTQTPRYLIKTRGQQVTLSCSPISGHRSVSWYQQTPGQGLQFLFEYFSETQRNKGNFPGRFSGRQFSNSRSEMNVSTLELGDSALYLCASSLGLGTNEKLFFGSGTQLSVL.

The chain has TRBV7-9 and TRBJ2-3; D is undetermined. Germline CDR1 and CDR2: SEHNR and FQNEAQ (reference sequence). The length of the CDR3 is 15 residues. Deletions cut 5 bases from V and 0 bases from J, with 12 bases between. CDR3 protein: CASSPVTFSTDTQYF. The CDR3 DNA reads as TGTGCCAGCAGCCCAGTGACCTTTAGCACAGATACGCAGTATTTT. Full variable domain (remainder filled in from reference TRBV7-9 and TRBJ2-3): DTGVSQNPRHKITKRGQNVTFRCDPISEHNRLYWYRQTLGQGPEFLTYFQNEAQLEKSRLLSDRFSAERPKGSFSTLEIQRTEQGDSAMYLCASSPVTFSTDTQYFGPGTRLTVL.

In the case of this clone: Possible read error: a much larger clone is one base away. Other nucleotide sequences from this sample produce the same CDR3. The chain uses TRBV7-9 and TRBJ2-1; no firm D call. The CDR3 contains 13 residues. Germline V lookup: CDR1 SEHNR, CDR2 FQNEAQ (reference sequence). In DNA, the CDR3 is TGTGCCAGCAGCTCCCCTAGGAAGAATGAACAGTTCTTC. This gives the protein CASSSPRKNEQFF.

This clone was counted many times. This sample includes further DNA sequences coding for the same CDR3. The CDR3 sequence: CAWSVSMPYGYTF. For the CDR3, the DNA is TGTGCCTGGAGTGTTAGCATGCCGTATGGCTACACCTTC. The rearrangement joins TRBV30 to TRBJ1-2; no reliable D call. CDR3 length: 13 residues. The germline V and J ends were trimmed by 0 bases and 5 bases, with 10 bases remaining between them. Germline CDR1 reads GTSNPN; CDR2 reads SVGIG (reference sequence).

This chain connects TRBV9 to TRBJ2-2; 11 nucleotides align to TRBD2. This CDR3 spans 17 amino acids. Germline V gene sequence: CDR1 SGDLS, CDR2 YYNGEE. Trimming took 4 bases from V and 6 from J; bases not matched to a gene: 11. The CDR3 sequence: CASSYLAGGSLAGELFF. CDR3 DNA sequence: TGTGCCAGCAGCTACCTAGCGGGAGGATCCCTCGCCGGGGAGCTGTTTTTT.